The T cell receptor beta chain under discussion was sequenced for a study of T cells in Graves' hyperthyroidism and ophthalmopathy. General study points: Most expanded thyroid clonotypes above 0.001 recurred in blood. Ophthalmopathy, as predicted by the model, came a median approximately 6.5 months after the prediction.

Exclusion of patients followed from uncontrolled infection, other autoimmune disease, pregnancy or lactation. The PBMCs had their origin in around 10 ml of fresh peripheral blood. Note on this clonotype: As yet, its antigen is unknown.

The germline V gene has CDR1 DFQATT and CDR2 SNEGSKA (reference sequence). The V segment lost 5 bases and the J segment 2 bases; nucleotides outside the gene matches: 3. The CDR3 totals 13 residues. RNA transcripts gave rise to amplified TCR beta CDR3 regions. In the first-round RT-PCR of the TCR CDR3, the HTBI primer set was used. TCRdb re-analysed the multiplex PCR reads in MiXCR, keeping a single row per CDR3 protein. The repertoire consists of about 530,000 distinct CDR3 sequences, with roughly 15% occurring once and the leading ten covering 17%. The chain is built from TRBV20-1 and TRBJ1-3; TRBD1 matches 7 bases. Material for sequencing was blood. The source is a woman aged 18 to 35 with Graves' ophthalmopathy. CDR3 coding DNA: TGCAGTGCTCATACAGGGGCTGGAAACACCATATATTTT. Protein sequence: CSAHTGAGNTIYF.